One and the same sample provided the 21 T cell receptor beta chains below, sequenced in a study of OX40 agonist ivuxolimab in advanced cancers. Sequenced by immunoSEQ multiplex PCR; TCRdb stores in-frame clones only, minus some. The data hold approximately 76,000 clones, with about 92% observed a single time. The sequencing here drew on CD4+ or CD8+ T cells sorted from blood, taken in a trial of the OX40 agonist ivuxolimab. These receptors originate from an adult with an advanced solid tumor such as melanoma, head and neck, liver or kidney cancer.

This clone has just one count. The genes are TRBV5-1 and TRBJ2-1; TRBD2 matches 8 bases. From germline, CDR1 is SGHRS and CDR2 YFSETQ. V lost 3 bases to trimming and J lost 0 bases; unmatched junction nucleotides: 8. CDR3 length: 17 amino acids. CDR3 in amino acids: CASSWIAGTSSYNEQFF. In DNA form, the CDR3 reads TGCGCCAGCAGCTGGATCGCGGGGACTAGCTCCTACAATGAGCAGTTCTTC.

CDR3 nucleotides: TGTGCCAGCAGTTTACTCGGGGGACAGGCCGGCTCCTACGAGCAGTACTTC. Amino acid sequence: CASSLLGGQAGSYEQYF. This chain joins TRBV27 and TRBJ2-7, with TRBD1 matching 8 bases. Germline V gene sequence: CDR1 MNHEY, CDR2 SMNVEV (reference sequence). This CDR3 is built from 17 residues. With V trimmed by 2 bases and J by 0 bases, 9 bases remained unmatched.

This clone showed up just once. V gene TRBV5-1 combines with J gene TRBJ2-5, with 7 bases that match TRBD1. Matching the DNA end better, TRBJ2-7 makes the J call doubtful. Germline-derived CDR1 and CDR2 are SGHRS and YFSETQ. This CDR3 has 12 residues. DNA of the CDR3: TGCGCCAGCAGAGGGACAGCCTACGAGCAGTACTTC. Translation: CASRGTAYEQYF.

As DNA, the CDR3 is TGTGCCAGCAGCGCAACCTCTGGGGACCCCTATGGCTACACCTTC. Amino acids: CASSATSGDPYGYTF. This sequence joins TRBV7-9 and TRBJ1-2, with a weak D call TRBD1 (5 bases). Looked up from germline, CDR1 is SEHNR and CDR2 is FQNEAQ (reference sequence). The CDR3 has 15 residues. The ends were cut back, 5 bases at V and 4 bases at J, with 17 bases in the middle.

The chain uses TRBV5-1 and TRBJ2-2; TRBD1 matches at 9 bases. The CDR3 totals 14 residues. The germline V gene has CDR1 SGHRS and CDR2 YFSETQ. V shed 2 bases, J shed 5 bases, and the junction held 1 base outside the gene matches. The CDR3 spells CASSLGQGTGELFF. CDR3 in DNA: TGCGCCAGCAGCTTAGGACAGGGGACCGGGGAGCTGTTTTTT. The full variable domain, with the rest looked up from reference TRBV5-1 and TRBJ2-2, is KAGVTQTPRYLIKTRGQQVTLSCSPISGHRSVSWYQQTPGQGLQFLFEYFSETQRNKGNFPGRFSGRQFSNSRSEMNVSTLELGDSALYLCASSLGQGTGELFFGEGSRLTVL.

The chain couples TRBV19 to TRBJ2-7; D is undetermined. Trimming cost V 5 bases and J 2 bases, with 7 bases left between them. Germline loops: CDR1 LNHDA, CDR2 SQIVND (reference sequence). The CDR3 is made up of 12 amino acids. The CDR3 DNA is TGTGCCAGTAGTGATGTTACCTACGAGCAGTACTTC. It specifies CASSDVTYEQYF.

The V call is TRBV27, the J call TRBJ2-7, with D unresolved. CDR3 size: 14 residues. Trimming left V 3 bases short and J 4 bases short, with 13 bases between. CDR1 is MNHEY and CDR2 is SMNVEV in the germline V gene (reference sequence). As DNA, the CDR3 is TGTGCCAGCAGTTTTGGCGCCCTAGGGTACGAGCAGTACTTC. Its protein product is CASSFGALGYEQYF.

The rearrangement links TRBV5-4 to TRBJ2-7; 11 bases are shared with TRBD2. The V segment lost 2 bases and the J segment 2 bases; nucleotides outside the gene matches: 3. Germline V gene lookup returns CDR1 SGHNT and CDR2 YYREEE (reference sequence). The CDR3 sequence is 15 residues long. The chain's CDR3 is CASSLGSGGAYEQYF. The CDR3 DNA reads TGTGCCAGCAGCTTAGGTAGCGGGGGGGCCTACGAGCAGTACTTC. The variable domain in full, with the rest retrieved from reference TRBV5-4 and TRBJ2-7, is ETGVTQSPTHLIKTRGQQVTLRCSSQSGHNTVSWYQQALGQGPQFIFQYYREEENGRGNFPPRFSGLQFPNYSSELNVNALELDDSALYLCASSLGSGGAYEQYFGPGTRLTVT.

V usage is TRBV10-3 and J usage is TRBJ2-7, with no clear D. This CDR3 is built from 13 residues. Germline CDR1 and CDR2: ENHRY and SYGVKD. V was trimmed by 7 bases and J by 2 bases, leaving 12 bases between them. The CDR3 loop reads CAITPDDTYEQYF. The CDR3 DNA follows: TGTGCCATCACCCCTGACGATACCTACGAGCAGTACTTC.

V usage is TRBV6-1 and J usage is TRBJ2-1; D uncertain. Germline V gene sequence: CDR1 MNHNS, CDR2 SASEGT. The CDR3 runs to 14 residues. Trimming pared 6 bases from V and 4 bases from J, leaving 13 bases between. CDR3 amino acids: CASRDLGSYNEQFF. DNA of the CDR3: TGTGCCAGCAGGGACCTGGGATCATACAATGAGCAGTTCTTC.

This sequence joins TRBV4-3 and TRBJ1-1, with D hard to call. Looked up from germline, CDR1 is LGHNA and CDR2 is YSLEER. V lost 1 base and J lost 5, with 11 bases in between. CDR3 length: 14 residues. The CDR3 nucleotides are TGCGCCAGCAGCCAAGCTTCCGGCTGGACTGAAGCTTTCTTT. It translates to CASSQASGWTEAFF.

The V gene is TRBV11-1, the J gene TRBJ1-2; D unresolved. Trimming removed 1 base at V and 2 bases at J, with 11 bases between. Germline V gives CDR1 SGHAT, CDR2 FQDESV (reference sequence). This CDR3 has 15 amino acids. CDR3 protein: CASSLGGPKNYGYTF. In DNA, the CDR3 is TGTGCCAGCAGCTTAGGCGGGCCAAAGAACTATGGCTACACCTTC.

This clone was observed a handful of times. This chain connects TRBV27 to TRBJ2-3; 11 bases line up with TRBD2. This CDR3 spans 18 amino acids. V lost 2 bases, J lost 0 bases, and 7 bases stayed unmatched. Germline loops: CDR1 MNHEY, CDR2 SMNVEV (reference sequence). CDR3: CASSLLTSGGISTDTQYF. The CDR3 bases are TGTGCCAGCAGTTTACTTACTAGCGGGGGTATTAGCACAGATACGCAGTATTTT.

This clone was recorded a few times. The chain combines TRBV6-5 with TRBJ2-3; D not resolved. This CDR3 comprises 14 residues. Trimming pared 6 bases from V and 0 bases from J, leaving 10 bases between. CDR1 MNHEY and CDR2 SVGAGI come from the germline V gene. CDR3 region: CASSPDTSTDTQYF. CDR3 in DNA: TGTGCCAGCAGCCCCGACACTAGCACAGATACGCAGTATTTT.

CDR3 nucleotides: TGTGCCAGCAGTTCCTTCCTAGCGGGCGGCTACAATGAGCAGTTCTTC. Its translation: CASSSFLAGGYNEQFF. The chain links TRBV27 to TRBJ2-1, with TRBD2 matching over 8 bases. This CDR3 is built from 16 residues. Per germline, CDR1 MNHEY and CDR2 SMNVEV (reference sequence). V lost 4 bases, J lost 3 bases, and 8 bases stayed unmatched.

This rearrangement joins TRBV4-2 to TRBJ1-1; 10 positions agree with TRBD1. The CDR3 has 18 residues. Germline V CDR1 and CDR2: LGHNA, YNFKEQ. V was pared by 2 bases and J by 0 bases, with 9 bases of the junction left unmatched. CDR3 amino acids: CASSQNRDRGPMNTEAFF. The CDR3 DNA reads TGTGCCAGCAGCCAAAACCGGGACAGGGGTCCCATGAACACTGAAGCTTTCTTT.

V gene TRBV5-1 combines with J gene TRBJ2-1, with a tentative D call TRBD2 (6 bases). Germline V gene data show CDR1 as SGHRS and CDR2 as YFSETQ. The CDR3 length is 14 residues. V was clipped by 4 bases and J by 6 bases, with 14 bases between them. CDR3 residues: CASSPGVLGNEQFF. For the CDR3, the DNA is TGCGCCAGCAGCCCGGGGGTCCTGGGCAATGAGCAGTTCTTC.

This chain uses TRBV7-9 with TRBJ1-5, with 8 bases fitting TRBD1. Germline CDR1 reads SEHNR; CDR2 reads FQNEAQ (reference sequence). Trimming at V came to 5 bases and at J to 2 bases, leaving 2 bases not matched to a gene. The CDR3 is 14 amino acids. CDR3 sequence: CASSPTGGNQPQHF. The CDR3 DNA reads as TGTGCCAGCAGCCCGACAGGGGGCAATCAGCCCCAGCATTTT. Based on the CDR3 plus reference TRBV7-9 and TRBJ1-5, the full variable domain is DTGVSQNPRHKITKRGQNVTFRCDPISEHNRLYWYRQTLGQGPEFLTYFQNEAQLEKSRLLSDRFSAERPKGSFSTLEIQRTEQGDSAMYLCASSPTGGNQPQHFGDGTRLSIL.

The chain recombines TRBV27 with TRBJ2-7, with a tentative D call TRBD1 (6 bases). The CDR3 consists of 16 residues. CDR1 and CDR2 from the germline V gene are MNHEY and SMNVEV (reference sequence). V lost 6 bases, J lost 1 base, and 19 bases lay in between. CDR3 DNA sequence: TGTGCCAGCAGCCCGTCATTGGGACACAGATCCTACGAGCAGTACTTC. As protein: CASSPSLGHRSYEQYF.

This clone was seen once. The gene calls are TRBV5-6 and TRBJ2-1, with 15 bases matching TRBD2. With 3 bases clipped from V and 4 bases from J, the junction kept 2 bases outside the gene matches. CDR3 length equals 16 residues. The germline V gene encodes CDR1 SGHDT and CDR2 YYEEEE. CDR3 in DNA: TGTGCCAGCAGCTGGACTAGCGGGGGGGCATACAATGAGCAGTTCTTC. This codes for CASSWTSGGAYNEQFF.

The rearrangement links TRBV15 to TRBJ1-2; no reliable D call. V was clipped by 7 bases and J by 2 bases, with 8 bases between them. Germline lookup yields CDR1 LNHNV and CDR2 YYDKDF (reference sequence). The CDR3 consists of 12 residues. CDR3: CATTALNYGYTF. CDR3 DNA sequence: TGTGCCACCACGGCGCTGAACTATGGCTACACCTTC.